This T cell receptor (beta chain) was sequenced during a study of cytomegalovirus exposure and HLA in healthy donors (TCRdb year 2017). Broadly, across the study: According to an earlier analysis of several hundred of the donors, about 180 million T cells yielded 120 million or so unique TCR beta sequences and about 300 Gb of sequence data. An early release covering roughly 640 HLA-typed donors comprised about 320 gigabases of sequencing data and around 80 million unique TCR sequences. Among the roughly 400 genotyped donors, around 79% belonged to the genetic ancestry cluster associated with self-reported Caucasian donors. The study aimed to test whether signatures of past pathogen exposure could be identified by cataloging public T cell receptors. Using immunosequencing, the study profiled T cell repertoires from around 670 subjects and related those repertoires to cytomegalovirus serostatus. A separate validation cohort of 100 to 150 different subjects was used in addition to the approximately 610-subject first cohort. The study combined high-throughput TCR immunosequencing, statistical association of individual TCRs with disease status, and machine learning to predict cytomegalovirus infection status. A later analysis re-examined previously published TCR beta repertoires from several hundred donors and added high-resolution HLA genotyping to investigate patterns of TCR occurrence. Rather than drawing on any new phenotypic data, the later analysis identified candidate immune exposures from TCR beta sequences and the way those sequences occurred across donors. To decide whether each TCR beta V gene segment behaved as functional or pseudogenic, an earlier analysis of some 600 of the donors relied on high-throughput TCR beta sequencing. Donor age, sex, ethnicity and CMV serostatus were compiled alongside the repertoire data. Genome-wide SNP genotypes for about 55% of the roughly 670 donors were used in a later genetic analysis, which treated that subset as a discovery cohort. Every repertoire in the discovery cohort had been generated on one and the same sequencing platform. Both class I and class II loci were covered by HLA typing, at four-digit resolution. Typing coverage varied by locus: roughly 629-640 donors for A, B, C, DRB1 and DQB1; approximately 500 for DQA1; around 610 for DPA1; approximately 490 for DPB1. About five DR-DQ haplotypes were treated as single units for association and clustering because of strong linkage in the cohort. Across some 400 genotyped donors of the cohort, an average of about 240,000 unique TCR beta nucleotide sequences per donor were sequenced, and approximately 19% of those sequences were non-productive. The research as a whole found: The 87-base-pair reads could not distinguish some IMGT-functional V segments, including TRBV6-2 and TRBV6-3, so those segments were excluded. Assigning TCR associations to individual alleles was difficult when HLA alleles, especially DR and DQ, strongly co-occurred. The authors suggested that the approach could potentially be extended to other disease states and immunological phenotypes. In a later analysis, HLA-associated TCR beta chains showed more clonal expansion and lower generation probabilities than non-associated chains that were equally common. The classifier was reported to diagnose cytomegalovirus status with high specificity and sensitivity in both the original cohort and the validation cohort. A later analysis associated 16,951 TCR beta sequences with specific HLA alleles at a false discovery rate of 0.05. In a later genetic analysis, a missense DCLRE1C variant was associated with V-gene and J-gene trimming of TCR beta chains, and the association was replicated in an independent cohort. Because counts were too low, 15 to 20 rarely observed V segments, including chromosome 9 orphons, were excluded from the earlier analysis of a few hundred of the donors. In a later analysis, several top co-occurrence clusters were reported to appear linked to parvovirus B19, influenza, CMV and Epstein-Barr virus. In an earlier analysis of fewer than 700 of the donors, most TCR beta V segments appeared in productive rearrangements about 87% or about 30% of the time, broadly matching IMGT annotations. In vitro tests confirmed that a few of the cytomegalovirus-associated TCR beta chains recognize cytomegalovirus antigens. Linkage disequilibrium might explain the correlated functional status among segregating V segments, but an unknown experimental factor could not be ruled out. HLA typing was unavailable for some donors at each locus, so association tests used only the typed subset. Presence/absence analyses assumed roughly uniform sequencing depth across donors, an assumption that may not hold. In the study, around 150 TCR beta chains were listed as associated with cytomegalovirus. In a later analysis, the rate of TCR association differed among HLA loci, with DRB1 alleles having the most associated TCRs and HLA-C alleles having the fewest. For the cohort, immune exposure information was limited to CMV serostatus. According to a later analysis, most CMV-associated TCR beta chains appeared to be HLA-restricted, and the HLA associations seemed to be driven largely by CMV exposure. Across donors, most TCR sequences were observed very rarely, whereas some public TCRs were present in many individuals. Compared with the approximately 700-donor mean, donors in an Asian-associated ancestry cluster had fewer N-insertions in productive TCRs, according to a later genetic analysis. In this cohort, only TCR beta chains were sequenced, and detectable features were limited by the absence of alpha or paired-chain data. A further reported finding was that TCR beta sequences accurately predicted the HLA-A and HLA-B alleles for most subjects in the first cohort. The sequencing pipeline was judged likely to have produced a cluster of highly shared sequence variants as a technical artifact.

The library was obtained by the immunoSEQ multiplex PCR assay. The multiplex PCR relied on a mix of 60 forward primers for TCR Vbeta segments and 13 reverse primers for TCR Jbeta segments. The CDR3 region of rearranged TCR beta genes was amplified from genomic DNA with a multiplex PCR assay. The amplified TCR beta libraries were sequenced on the Illumina HiSeq System as 87-base-pair reads. The authors' pipeline ran thus. Across the 500 to 700 repertoires, a later analysis counted approximately 75 million unique TCR beta chains, some 11 million of which were shared by at least two donors. A nearest-neighbor algorithm error-corrected the raw reads and collapsed the reads into unique sequences, merging closely related sequences to remove PCR and sequencing errors. To assign V, D and J gene segments, CDR3 sequences were aligned to IMGT reference sequences. For a sequence to be retained, a match of at least six nucleotides to both a V gene segment and a J gene segment was required. A rearrangement counted as productive if the CDR3 had no stop codons and remained in frame with V and J, and every other rearrangement counted as non-productive. CDR3 was defined according to IMGT convention as the region running from the second conserved V-encoded cysteine to the conserved J-encoded phenylalanine. Sequences without an unambiguous match to a single V gene segment were excluded from the earlier analysis of about 600 of the donors. In an earlier analysis of about 590 of the donors, a V segment was called functional when productive rearrangements were above 56.7%, and segregating when the standard deviation between donors exceeded 5%. A statistical classification framework was developed to diagnose cytomegalovirus status using the catalog of TCR beta chain sequences. In a later analysis, V and J genes were assigned by comparing TCR nucleotide sequences against IMGT/GENE-DB human TR gene sequences. A later analysis assigned CDR3 sequences and most-parsimonious VDJ recombination scenarios with the TCRdist pipeline. In a later analysis, each TCR beta chain was defined by its CDR3 amino acid sequence together with its V-gene family, and reads lacking a unique V-gene family were excluded. In a later analysis, fewer than 650 highly shared, low-generation-probability nucleotide sequences were removed to address suspected cross-contamination and a sequencing artifact. In a later analysis, a clonal expansion index for each public chain was calculated from normalized within-repertoire ranks of inferred template counts. Generation probabilities in a later analysis came from a VDJ recombination model fitted to out-of-frame rearrangements, and those results were checked against IGoR. In a later analysis, hypergeometric tests were used to score TCR-TCR, TCR-HLA and TCR-CMV co-occurrence, with a repertoire-size bias correction applied to TCR pairs. A later analysis estimated false discovery rates by permuting HLA or CMV assignments 20 times. In a later analysis, co-occurring TCRs were grouped using DBSCAN, with TCRdist sequence similarity added in when clustering inside HLA-allele-positive subsets. Repertoires with fewer than 30,000 or more than 120,000 public chains were left out of co-occurrence clustering, as were five repertoires with anomalous nucleotide sharing. Not all clones reach the TCRdb copy of this immuneACCESS table, which keeps in-frame sequences only. Checked studies attribute under half of the gap to unresolved V genes and leave the rest unexplained. V and J calls and clone size are given by that table; D and trimming were obtained from the DNA. This sample holds under 110,000 clones; around 85% were observed only once. About 3.9% of the sample rests with the top ten.

Points on this clone: There is no known antigen for this receptor. One base away there is no much larger clone; base qualities are not given.

The cohort comprised more than 550 healthy bone marrow donors. Cohort members were all nominally healthy when sampled, although unrecorded immune exposures were likely present. The donor tested CMV seronegative, placing the donor among the 350 to 400 seronegative members of the cohort. Each donor provided a peripheral blood sample, and peripheral blood mononuclear cells were used for TCR beta sequencing. Genomic DNA extraction from the blood cell samples was performed with the Qiagen DNeasy Blood Extraction Kit. The cysteine opens and the phenylalanine closes a CDR3 of 14 amino acids. Only CDR3 DNA remains: 42 bases, in frame from the first base. Trimming costs V 2 bases and J 2 bases, and their ends lie 10 bases apart. From the germline V gene (reference sequence), CDR1 is MNHNY and CDR2 is SVGAGI.

This receptor was identified in a young man in good health and CMV-seronegative. Source material: PBMCs. The chain employs TRBV6-6 and TRBJ2-7; the best D guess is TRBD2, with 5 bases matching. Here is the DNA: TGTGCCAGCAGTTACCCGGACTCTGCCTACGAGCAGTACTTC. It is translated as CASSYPDSAYEQYF.